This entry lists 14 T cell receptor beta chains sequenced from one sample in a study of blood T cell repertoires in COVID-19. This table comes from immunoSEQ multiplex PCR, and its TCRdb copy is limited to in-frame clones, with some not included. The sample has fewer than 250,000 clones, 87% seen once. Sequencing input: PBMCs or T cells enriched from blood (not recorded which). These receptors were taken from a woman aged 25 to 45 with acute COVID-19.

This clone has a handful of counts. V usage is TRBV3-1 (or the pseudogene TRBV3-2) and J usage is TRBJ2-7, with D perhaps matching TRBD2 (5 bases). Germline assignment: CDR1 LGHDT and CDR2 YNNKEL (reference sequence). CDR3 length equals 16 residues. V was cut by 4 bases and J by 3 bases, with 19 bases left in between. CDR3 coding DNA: TGTGCCAGCAGCCTACCCCGGGGTGCGGCTGGCTACGAGCAGTACTTC. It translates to CASSLPRGAAGYEQYF.

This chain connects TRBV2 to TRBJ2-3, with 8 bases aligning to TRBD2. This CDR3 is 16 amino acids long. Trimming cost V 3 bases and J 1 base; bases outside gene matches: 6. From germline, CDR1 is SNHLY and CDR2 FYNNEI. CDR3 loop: CASSDGRGGGTDTQYF. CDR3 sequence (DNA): TGTGCCAGCAGTGACGGGAGGGGTGGGGGCACAGATACGCAGTATTTT.

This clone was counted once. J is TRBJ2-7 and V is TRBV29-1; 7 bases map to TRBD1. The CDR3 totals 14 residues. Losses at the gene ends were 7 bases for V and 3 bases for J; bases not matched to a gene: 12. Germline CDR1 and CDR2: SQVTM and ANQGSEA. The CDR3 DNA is TGCAGCGGGGTAACGGGACAGAATCTCTACGAGCAGTACTTC. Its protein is CSGVTGQNLYEQYF.

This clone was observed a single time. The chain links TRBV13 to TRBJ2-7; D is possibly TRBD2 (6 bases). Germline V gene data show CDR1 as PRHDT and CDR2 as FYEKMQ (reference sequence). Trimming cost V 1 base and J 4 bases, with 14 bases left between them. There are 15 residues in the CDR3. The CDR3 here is CASSLAPSAAYEQYF. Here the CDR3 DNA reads TGTGCCAGCAGCTTAGCCCCTAGCGCGGCGTACGAGCAGTACTTC.

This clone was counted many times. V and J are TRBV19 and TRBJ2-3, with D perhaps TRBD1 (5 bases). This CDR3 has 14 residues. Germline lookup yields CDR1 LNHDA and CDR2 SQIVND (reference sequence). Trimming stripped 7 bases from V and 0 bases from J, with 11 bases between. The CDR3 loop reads CASTPGHSTDTQYF. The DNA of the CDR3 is TGTGCCAGTACCCCTGGACATAGCACAGATACGCAGTATTTT.

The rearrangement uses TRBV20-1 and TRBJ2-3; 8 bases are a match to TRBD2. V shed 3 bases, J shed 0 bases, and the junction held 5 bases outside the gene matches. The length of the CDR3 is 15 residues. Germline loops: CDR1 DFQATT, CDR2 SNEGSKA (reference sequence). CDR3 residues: CSASQAGVSTDTQYF. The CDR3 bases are TGCAGTGCTAGTCAAGCGGGAGTTAGCACAGATACGCAGTATTTT.

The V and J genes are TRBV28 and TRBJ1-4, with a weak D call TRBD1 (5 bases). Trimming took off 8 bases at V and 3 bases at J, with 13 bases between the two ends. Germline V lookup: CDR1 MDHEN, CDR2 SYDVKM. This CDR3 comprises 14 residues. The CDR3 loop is CASHLTGANEKLFF. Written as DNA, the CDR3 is TGTGCCAGCCACCTCACAGGCGCTAATGAAAAACTGTTTTTT.

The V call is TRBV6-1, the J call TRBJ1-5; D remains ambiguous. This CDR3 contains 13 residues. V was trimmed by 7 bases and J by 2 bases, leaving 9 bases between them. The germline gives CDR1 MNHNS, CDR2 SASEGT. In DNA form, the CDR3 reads TGTGCCAGCACAGGATCAGGCAATCAGCCCCAGCATTTT. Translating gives CASTGSGNQPQHF.

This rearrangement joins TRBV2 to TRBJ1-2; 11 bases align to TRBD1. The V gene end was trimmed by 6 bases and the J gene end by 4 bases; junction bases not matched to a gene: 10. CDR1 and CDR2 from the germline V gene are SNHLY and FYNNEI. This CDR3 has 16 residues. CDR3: CASSALPGQGVYGYTF. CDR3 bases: TGTGCCAGCAGCGCTCTTCCGGGACAGGGGGTCTATGGCTACACCTTC.

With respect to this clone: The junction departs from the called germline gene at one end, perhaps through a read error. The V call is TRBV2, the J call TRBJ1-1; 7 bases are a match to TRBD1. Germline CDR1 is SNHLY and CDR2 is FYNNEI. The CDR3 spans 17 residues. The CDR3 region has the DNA TGTGCCAGCAGTCAAGCGGAAGACAGGGTAGTTCGTACTGAAGCTTTCTTT. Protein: CASSQAEDRVVRTEAFF.

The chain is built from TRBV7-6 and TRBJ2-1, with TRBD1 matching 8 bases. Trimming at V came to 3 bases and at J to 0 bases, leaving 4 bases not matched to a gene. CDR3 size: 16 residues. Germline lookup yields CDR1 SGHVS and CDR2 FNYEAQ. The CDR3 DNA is TGTGCCAGCAGCTTCGGTACAGGGGGCTCCTACAATGAGCAGTTCTTC. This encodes CASSFGTGGSYNEQFF.

CDR3 DNA sequence: TGTGCCAGCAGCTTAGATGGGCCCTCTGGAAACACCATATATTTT. Amino acid sequence: CASSLDGPSGNTIYF. This chain joins TRBV11-2 and TRBJ1-3, with D unresolved. The CDR3 consists of 15 residues. Trimming took 0 bases from V and 0 from J, leaving 6 bases between them. The germline V gene has CDR1 SGHAT and CDR2 FQNNGV.

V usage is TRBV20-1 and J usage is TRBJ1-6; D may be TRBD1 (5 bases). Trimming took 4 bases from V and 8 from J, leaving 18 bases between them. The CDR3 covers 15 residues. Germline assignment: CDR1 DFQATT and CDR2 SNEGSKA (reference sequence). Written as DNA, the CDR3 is TGCAGTGCTAATGAGAAGGGGCATAGGGATTCACCCCTCCACTTT. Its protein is CSANEKGHRDSPLHF.

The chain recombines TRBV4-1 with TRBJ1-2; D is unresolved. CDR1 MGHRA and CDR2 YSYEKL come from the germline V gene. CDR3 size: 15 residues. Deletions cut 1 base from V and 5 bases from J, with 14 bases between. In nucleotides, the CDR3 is TGCGCCAGCAGCCAAGTAGTTGCGGGCCGGTATGGCTACACCTTC. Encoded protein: CASSQVVAGRYGYTF.